The rows below give T cell receptor beta chains drawn from one sample of a study of T cells after yellow fever vaccination. TCRdb re-derived calls from the 5' RACE reads in MiXCR, one entry per CDR3 protein. The table records 150,000 to 200,000 distinct CDR3 sequences, roughly 6.2% of them present only once. The source material was CD4+ T cells sorted from PBMCs, sampled on the day of the first yellow fever vaccination. These receptor sequences come from a man aged 18-30 years who received the YFV17D yellow fever vaccine. The CDR3 runs from the conserved cysteine through the conserved F or W. The order of the fields is J gene, D gene, CDR3 length, clone size, V gene, CDR3 DNA, CDR3 protein. A D gene is named only where the DNA matches it firmly. Clone size is given for some rows only: seen once, a few or many times, or a class if the clone is expanded.

>TRBJ2-3|TRBD1|15|many|TRBV5-1
TGCGCCAGCAGCTCGGGACAGCTCCGCACAGATACGCAGTATTTT
CASSSGQLRTDTQYF
>TRBJ1-2|.|13|many|TRBV20-1
TGCAGTTCACTAGGACCAATGGAATATGGCTACACCTTC
CSSLGPMEYGYTF
>TRBJ2-5|.|14|many|TRBV5-1
TGCGCCAGCAGCTACGGGACTGTTCAAGAGACCCAGTACTTC
CASSYGTVQETQYF
>TRBJ2-1|.|13|few|TRBV19
TGTGCCAGTAGGCCCCGGAACTACAATGAGCAGTTCTTC
CASRPRNYNEQFF
>TRBJ1-6|.|14|few|TRBV7-2
TGTGCCAGCAGCAACCCTCGGGGCAATTCACCCCTCCACTTT
CASSNPRGNSPLHF
>TRBJ1-5|TRBD1|12|few|TRBV25-1
TGTGCCAGCAGACAGGGGGCTCAGCCCCAGCATTTT
CASRQGAQPQHF
>TRBJ2-3|TRBD2|16|many|TRBV12-3/TRBV12-4
TGTGCCAGCAGCTACTGGGGGAGCGGGGGTATGGATACGCAGTATTTT
CASSYWGSGGMDTQYF
>TRBJ2-3|.|14|few|TRBV25-1
TGTGCCAGCAGTGACCTCAGGGGCACAGATACGCAGTATTTT
CASSDLRGTDTQYF
>TRBJ2-3|.|17|many|TRBV23-1
TGCGCCAGCAGTCAATCACTAAGGGACACGGGGACAGATACGCAGTATTTT
CASSQSLRDTGTDTQYF
>TRBJ2-3|TRBD2|15|many|TRBV9
TGTGCCAGCAGTTCCAGCGGGGGAGGCCCAGATACGCAGTATTTT
CASSSSGGGPDTQYF
>TRBJ2-3|.|15|many|TRBV7-2
TGTGCCAGCAGCTTACTGGCGTCGGGCTCAGATACGCAGTATTTT
CASSLLASGSDTQYF
>TRBJ2-5|.|18|many|TRBV10-3
TGTGCCATCAGTGCGTCCGGAGGAATACAGGGCCCTCAAGAGACCCAGTACTTC
CAISASGGIQGPQETQYF
>TRBJ2-3|TRBD2|14|.|TRBV18
TGTGCCAGCTCACCGGGGACTAACACAGATACGCAGTATTTT
CASSPGTNTDTQYF
>TRBJ2-1|TRBD1|13|many|TRBV7-2
TGTGCCAGCAGCAAGGGACAGCACAATGAGCAGTTCTTC
CASSKGQHNEQFF
>TRBJ2-7|.|18|many|TRBV4-3
TGCGCCAGCAGCCAAGATTACGTAGACGCGACAGAGCCCTACGAGCAGTACTTC
CASSQDYVDATEPYEQYF
>TRBJ2-7|.|15|many|TRBV6-5
TGTGCCAGCAGTCCATACCCCAGGGGCACCTACGAGCAGTACTTC
CASSPYPRGTYEQYF
>TRBJ2-7|TRBD1|16|many|TRBV6-5
TGTGCCAGCAGTTACTCCCCGGGACAGAGGTCCTACGAGCAGTACTTC
CASSYSPGQRSYEQYF
>TRBJ2-6|TRBD2|18|.|TRBV7-2
TGTGCCAGCAGCTTAATGCTAGCGGGGGGTGCTGGGGCCAACGTCCTGACTTTC
CASSLMLAGGAGANVLTF
>TRBJ2-4|TRBD1|14|many|TRBV7-2
TGTGCCAGCAATCCGGGACAGGGACAAAACATTCAGTACTTC
CASNPGQGQNIQYF
>TRBJ2-3|.|16|few|TRBV4-1
TGCGCCAGCAGCCCTATTTTGAGTTCGGTCACAGATACGCAGTATTTT
CASSPILSSVTDTQYF
>TRBJ1-4|TRBD1|14|many|TRBV5-4
TGTGCCAGCAGCCGACAGGGAGCGGCTGAAAAACTGTTTTTT
CASSRQGAAEKLFF
>TRBJ2-2|.|13|many|TRBV6-2/TRBV6-3
TGTGCCAGCAGTTACAGCTACACCGGGGAGCTGTTTTTT
CASSYSYTGELFF
>TRBJ2-5|.|15|many|TRBV12-3/TRBV12-4
TGTGCCAGCAGCTTAAGGTCTCTCACTGGAAAGACCCAGTACTTC
CASSLRSLTGKTQYF
>TRBJ1-1|.|12|many|TRBV3-1
TGTGCCAGCAGCCTTCGATACACTGAAGCTTTCTTT
CASSLRYTEAFF
>TRBJ2-3|.|14|many|TRBV5-5
TGTGCCAGCAGCTTAGACGGGGGATCTGATACGCAGTATTTT
CASSLDGGSDTQYF
>TRBJ2-1|TRBD1|13|.|TRBV7-2
TGTGCCAGCAGCTTCGACAGGGACAATGAGCAGTTCTTC
CASSFDRDNEQFF
>TRBJ2-7|.|16|few|TRBV18
TGTGCCAGCTCACGAGATCGATCAGTGGTCACCCTCGAGCAGTACTTC
CASSRDRSVVTLEQYF
>TRBJ2-5|TRBD2|14|many|TRBV20-1
TGCAGTGCTCCTCTAGCGGGGTTCCAAGAGACCCAGTACTTC
CSAPLAGFQETQYF
>TRBJ1-6|.|14|.|TRBV6-7
TGTGCCAGCAGGACAGGCCCCTATACTTCACCCCTCCACTTT
CASRTGPYTSPLHF
>TRBJ2-1|.|14|few|TRBV30
TGTGCCTGGAGTACTAGCTCATTGGGCAATGAGCAGTTCTTC
CAWSTSSLGNEQFF
>TRBJ2-1|TRBD2|15|many|TRBV12-3/TRBV12-4
TGTGCCAGCAGTTCGACTAGCGGGGGAGGGAGTGAGCAGTTCTTC
CASSSTSGGGSEQFF
>TRBJ2-3|.|15|many|TRBV5-1
TGCGCCAGCAGCTGGTACGGGGGGCTCACAGATACGCAGTATTTT
CASSWYGGLTDTQYF
>TRBJ1-3|.|15|many|TRBV18
TGTGCCAGCTCACCACGGGGGTTTACTGGAAACACCATATATTTT
CASSPRGFTGNTIYF
>TRBJ1-4|TRBD1|16|many|TRBV28
TGTGCCAGCAGTTCGCGGTCGGGACAGGTCAATGAAAAACTGTTTTTT
CASSSRSGQVNEKLFF
>TRBJ2-2|TRBD1|16|few|TRBV6-1
TGTGCCAGCAGTCAACTGGTCACAGGGGGATTCGGGGAGCTGTTTTTT
CASSQLVTGGFGELFF
>TRBJ2-2|TRBD2|14|many|TRBV7-3
TGTGCCAGCAGCCTAGGGACTAGCACCGGGGAGCTGTTTTTT
CASSLGTSTGELFF
>TRBJ2-5|TRBD1|16|many|TRBV7-8
TGTGCCAGCAGTAATAGGGGGGGGACAGGGCGAGAGACCCAGTACTTC
CASSNRGGTGRETQYF
>TRBJ2-1|.|16|many|TRBV14
TGTGCCAGCAGCCAAGATCAGGGAACGGTCCCAAGGGAGCAGTTCTTC
CASSQDQGTVPREQFF
>TRBJ2-3|.|13|many|TRBV7-3
TGTGCCAGCAGCTACCTCGGTCAAGATACGCAGTATTTT
CASSYLGQDTQYF
>TRBJ1-6|.|15|many|TRBV18
TGTGCCAGCTCACCGGGGGCGGGGCCGGAGGGACCCCTCCACTTT
CASSPGAGPEGPLHF
>TRBJ2-3|.|15|.|TRBV5-1
TGCGCCAGCAGCTTGGCGGCCGGGGGATCAGATACGCAGTATTTT
CASSLAAGGSDTQYF
>TRBJ2-3|TRBD2|15|few|TRBV14
TGTGCCAGCAGCCAACTAGCGGGCGCGGCAGATACGCAGTATTTT
CASSQLAGAADTQYF
>TRBJ1-2|TRBD1|14|few|TRBV7-9
TGTGCCAGCAGCTACAACAGGGGTTGGGGTGGCTACACCTTC
CASSYNRGWGGYTF
>TRBJ1-2|.|13|.|TRBV12-3/TRBV12-4
TGTGCCAGCAGTTTGCGGCAGGCAGGCGGCTACACCTTC
CASSLRQAGGYTF
>TRBJ1-1|.|14|.|TRBV2
TGTGCCAGCAGTGTGGGCTCTCCGATCACTGAAGCTTTCTTT
CASSVGSPITEAFF
>TRBJ2-3|.|15|many|TRBV6-1
TGTGCCAGCAGCCGACAGAATTCTCGCACAGATACGCAGTATTTT
CASSRQNSRTDTQYF
>TRBJ2-5|.|13|.|TRBV5-1
TGCGCCAGCTCGACGACAGCGCAAGAGACCCAGTACTTC
CASSTTAQETQYF
>TRBJ2-5|.|13|many|TRBV7-6
TGTGCCAGCAGCTTAAGGGATGTCGAGACCCAGTACTTC
CASSLRDVETQYF
>TRBJ2-1|TRBD2|15|few|TRBV7-2
TGTGCCAGCCGGCCGGGGGGGTCCCGGCGGGCGAAGCAGTTCTTC
CASRPGGSRRAKQFF